This TCR beta chain was obtained from a study of tumor-infiltrating lymphocytes in localized non-small cell lung cancer. Regarding the study as a whole: Compared with uninvolved lung, tumors showed higher T cell infiltration by TCRbeta sequencing.

This table comes from immunoSEQ multiplex PCR, and its TCRdb copy is limited to in-frame clones, with some not included. The sample yields thousands of clones, approximately 77% seen once. CDR1 MNHEY and CDR2 SMNVEV come from the germline V gene (reference sequence). This CDR3 comprises 15 residues. Trimming took 6 bases from V and 1 from J; bases not matched to a gene: 4. Comments on this clone: Antigen specificity is unknown.

The receptor comes from a human donor with non-small cell lung cancer. The rearrangement joins TRBV27 to TRBJ2-2, with 8 bases that match TRBD2. Sequenced input: uninvolved lung tissue not adjacent to the tumor. The CDR3 loop is CASRYAGGNTGELFF. The CDR3 bases are TGTGCCAGCAGATACGCGGGGGGGAACACCGGGGAGCTGTTTTTT.